Following are 15 T cell receptor beta chains from one sample sequenced in a study of shared T cell receptors in the human thymus. Profiled with immunoSEQ multiplex PCR; TCRdb holds only in-frame clones, not every one. Of 720,000 or so clones listed, approximately 83% were seen once; the top ten hold more than 0.01%. This sample was shared with a second study, whose subject was human thymus T cells.

The specimen sequenced was thymocytes. These receptors were obtained from a girl under three years old with a congenital heart defect.

The chain has TRBV15 and TRBJ2-5, with 12 positions matching TRBD2. Germline V lookup: CDR1 LNHNV, CDR2 YYDKDF (reference sequence). The trim removed 5 bases at V and 2 bases at J, leaving 9 bases unmatched. The CDR3 consists of 17 residues. CDR3 protein: CATSPPRTSGDQETQYF. The DNA of the CDR3 is TGTGCCACCAGCCCCCCCCGGACTAGCGGGGATCAAGAGACCCAGTACTTC. The variable domain in full, completed from reference TRBV15 and TRBJ2-5, reads DAMVIQNPRYQVTQFGKPVTLSCSQTLNHNVMYWYQQKSSQAPKLLFHYYDKDFNNEADTPDNFQSRRPNTSFCFLDIRSPGLGDTAMYLCATSPPRTSGDQETQYFGPGTRLLVL.

This clone occurred once. The chain employs TRBV5-4 and TRBJ2-3, with 10 positions matching TRBD2. The V gene's germline CDR1 is SGHNT and CDR2 YYREEE (reference sequence). The CDR3 spans 19 residues. Germline trimming cut 0 bases from V and 2 bases from J; bases unmatched to any gene: 12. CDR3 bases: TGTGCCAGCAGCTTGGGCCCAGGAGCGGGGGGGCTAGACACAGATACGCAGTATTTT. This sequence encodes CASSLGPGAGGLDTDTQYF.

The genes are TRBV10-3 and TRBJ2-6; D is possibly TRBD1 (5 bases). The germline gives CDR1 ENHRY, CDR2 SYGVKD. The V end was cut by 10 bases, the J end by 0 bases, with 10 bases between. This CDR3 comprises 14 residues. The CDR3 DNA follows: TGTGCCAGCCAAGGGGACTCTGGGGCCAACGTCCTGACTTTC. It specifies CASQGDSGANVLTF.

This clone has only a few counts. The chain carries TRBV7-9 and TRBJ1-2; 9 nucleotides match TRBD1. There are 14 residues in the CDR3. Trimming cost V 7 bases and J 9 bases; bases outside gene matches: 12. The germline gives CDR1 SEHNR, CDR2 FQNEAQ (reference sequence). The CDR3 DNA reads as TGTGCCAGCACATACGGAAGAGGGACAGGGAGCTACACCTTC. It translates to CASTYGRGTGSYTF.

The rearrangement uses TRBV19 and TRBJ2-7; D may be TRBD2 (6 bases). CDR1 LNHDA and CDR2 SQIVND come from the germline V gene (reference sequence). CDR3 length: 16 amino acids. Trimming removed 6 bases from V and 3 bases from J, with 21 bases in between. The CDR3 DNA reads as TGTGCCAGTAGCTCGGCTCGTGGAACTAGCTTCTACGAGCAGTACTTC. As protein: CASSSARGTSFYEQYF.

The chain uses TRBV7-8 and TRBJ1-1, with D maybe TRBD1 (6 bases). V shed 1 base and J shed 1 base, with 16 bases lying between them. There are 17 residues in the CDR3. Germline values: CDR1 SGHVS, CDR2 FQNEAQ. Here the CDR3 reads CASSLGVWDNWNTEAFF. DNA of the CDR3: TGTGCCAGCAGCTTAGGCGTCTGGGACAACTGGAACACTGAAGCTTTCTTT.

The rearrangement links TRBV28 to TRBJ2-7, with 7 bases fitting TRBD1. Germline CDR1 MDHEN, CDR2 SYDVKM. J gave up 2 bases and V 6 bases, and 13 bases lay outside the gene matches. This CDR3 has 16 residues. The CDR3 spells CASRTTLGRGTYEQYF. CDR3 DNA sequence: TGTGCCAGCAGAACCACCCTGGGCAGGGGGACCTACGAGCAGTACTTC.

The chain recombines TRBV18 with TRBJ2-7; 10 nucleotides agree with TRBD2. The CDR3 sequence is 17 residues long. The V and J ends lost 3 bases and 0 bases, in that order; junction bases with no gene match: 8. The germline V gene encodes CDR1 KGHSH and CDR2 LQKENI. The CDR3 is CASSPSLAGDSSYEQYF. CDR3 nucleotides: TGTGCCAGCTCACCTTCCCTAGCGGGGGACAGCTCCTACGAGCAGTACTTC.

The chain couples TRBV27 to TRBJ2-7; TRBD2 matches 13 bases. The CDR3 totals 15 residues. In germline, CDR1 is MNHEY, CDR2 SMNVEV (reference sequence). V gave up 5 bases and J gave up 6 bases; unmatched junction bases: 7. In nucleotides, the CDR3 is TGTGCCAGCAGTCAAACTAGCGGGGGGGCTGCCGAGCAGTACTTC. Translation: CASSQTSGGAAEQYF.

This chain links TRBV5-4 with TRBJ1-1, with D unresolved. The CDR3 loop spans 11 amino acids. Trimming removed 3 bases from V and 13 bases from J, with 13 bases in between. Germline V CDR1 and CDR2: SGHNT, YYREEE (reference sequence). The CDR3 region has the DNA TGTGCCAGCAGCTCGGGATTTGATATTTTCTTT. This sequence encodes CASSSGFDIFF. The whole variable domain, remainder taken from reference TRBV5-4 and TRBJ1-1, is ETGVTQSPTHLIKTRGQQVTLRCSSQSGHNTVSWYQQALGQGPQFIFQYYREEENGRGNFPPRFSGLQFPNYSSELNVNALELDDSALYLCASSSGFDIFFGQGTRLTVV.

The chain employs TRBV25-1 and TRBJ1-2; TRBD1 matches at 7 bases. Germline V gives CDR1 MGHDK, CDR2 SYGVNS. The V gene end was trimmed by 3 bases and the J gene end by 7 bases; junction bases not matched to a gene: 5. This CDR3 comprises 13 residues. The DNA for the CDR3 is TGTGCCAGCAGTGAGAAGGGGGCAGGTGGCTACACCTTC. Encoded protein: CASSEKGAGGYTF.

This clone was detected only a few times. V gene TRBV28 combines with J gene TRBJ2-1; the match to TRBD1 covers 7 bases. The CDR3 totals 19 residues. Germline V CDR1 and CDR2: MDHEN, SYDVKM. V dropped 5 bases and J dropped 4; count of bases not matched to a gene: 20. The CDR3 sequence: CASSGTGTASTLLYNEQFF. CDR3 coding DNA: TGTGCCAGCAGTGGCACCGGGACAGCCTCAACCTTACTTTACAATGAGCAGTTCTTC. The full variable domain, with the rest looked up from reference TRBV28 and TRBJ2-1, is DVKVTQSSRYLVKRTGEKVFLECVQDMDHENMFWYRQDPGLGLRLIYFSYDVKMKEKGDIPEGYSVSREKKERFSLILESASTNQTSMYLCASSGTGTASTLLYNEQFFGPGTRLTVL.

This sequence joins TRBV11-2 and TRBJ1-3; D unclear. This CDR3 contains 14 residues. The germline gives CDR1 SGHAT, CDR2 FQNNGV. V shed 3 bases and J shed 0 bases, with 6 bases lying between them. The CDR3 DNA reads as TGTGCCAGCAGCTTTCACTACTCTGGAAACACCATATATTTT. Its protein is CASSFHYSGNTIYF.

This clone occurred once. V gene TRBV28 combines with J gene TRBJ2-7; D call uncertain. The CDR3 is made up of 13 amino acids. The V and J ends lost 2 bases and 2 bases respectively, with 7 bases between them. Germline V gene sequence: CDR1 MDHEN, CDR2 SYDVKM. In DNA form, the CDR3 reads TGTGCCAGCAGTTTAAGCTTCGCCTACGAGCAGTACTTC. This codes for CASSLSFAYEQYF.

The V and J genes are TRBV5-6 and TRBJ1-2; 8 bases fit TRBD1. The J segment lost 5 bases and the V segment lost 7 bases, leaving 19 bases of the junction unmatched. The CDR3 totals 17 residues. The germline V gene has CDR1 SGHDT and CDR2 YYEEEE. The CDR3 here is CASALGGQERVPYGYTF. Here the CDR3 DNA reads TGTGCCAGCGCCCTGGGGGGACAGGAACGAGTGCCATATGGCTACACCTTC.